This T cell receptor (beta chain) was recovered during a study of T cells in Graves' hyperthyroidism and ophthalmopathy. At the level of the study: Sampling of peripheral blood happened at initial diagnosis, prior to any treatment. Whole-study results and caveats: Blood samples included most of the expanded thyroid clonotypes exceeding 0.001.

Lactation, pregnancy, other autoimmune disease or uncontrolled infection led to exclusion of patients. Using RNA transcripts as the source, TCR beta CDR3 regions were amplified. The HTBI primer set served for first-round RT-PCR of the TCR CDR3. One entry per CDR3 protein results from TCRdb running MiXCR on the multiplex PCR reads. This table holds 400,000 or so distinct CDR3 sequences, more than 12% found once. The CDR3 runs to 13 residues. The germline V gene has CDR1 SGHNT and CDR2 YENEEA. V lost 5 bases, J lost 5 bases, and 12 bases lay in between. This clonotype has ten or more counts. Its antigen is still unknown.

The source is a man aged 50 or older with Graves' ophthalmopathy. The chain is built from TRBV11-3 and TRBJ1-1, with D tentatively TRBD1 (5 bases). The specimen sequenced was blood. The CDR3 is CASSPRGGTEAFF. The CDR3 DNA reads TGTGCCAGCAGCCCCCGGGGGGGGACTGAAGCTTTCTTT. Complete variable domain (other parts from reference TRBV11-3 and TRBJ1-1): EAGVVQSPRYKIIEKKQPVAFWCNPISGHNTLYWYLQNLGQGPELLIRYENEEAVDDSQLPKDRFSAERLKGVDSTLKIQPAELGDSAVYLCASSPRGGTEAFFGQGTRLTVV.